The source of this T cell receptor (beta chain) is a study of blood T cell repertoires in COVID-19. The table came from immunoSEQ multiplex PCR; TCRdb's copy has only in-frame clones and leaves some out. The table includes 400,000 to 550,000 clones, 87% detected once. The V gene's germline CDR1 is LNHNV and CDR2 YYDKDF (reference sequence). V trimming: 2 bases; J trimming: 4 bases; junction bases outside the gene matches: 7. The CDR3 extends over 15 amino acids. The study assigned cohorts using participant-reported clinical history. This clone was counted only a few times. This chain connects TRBV15 to TRBJ1-1; 7 positions match TRBD1. Sequencing was done on a sample of PBMCs or T cells enriched from blood (not recorded which). The clonotype comes from a woman aged 18-29 years with acute COVID-19. CDR3 in DNA: TGTGCCACCAGCAGAACAGGGGAAGAGGGCACTGAAGCTTTCTTT. This sequence encodes CATSRTGEEGTEAFF.